The 5 T cell receptor beta chains below come from one sample, sequenced in a study of blood T cell repertoires in COVID-19. Profiling relied on immunoSEQ multiplex PCR, and the TCRdb table lists in-frame clones only, not all of them. Of hundreds of thousands of clones in the sample, around 80% were seen once. The sample taken for sequencing was PBMCs or T cells enriched from blood (not recorded which). Receptors were obtained from a man aged 25 to 45 with acute COVID-19.

The V call is TRBV6-2 or TRBV6-3, the J call TRBJ1-3; no definite D call. The CDR3 runs to 19 residues. Trimming removed 2 bases from V and 0 bases from J, with 20 bases in between. Germline loops: CDR1 MNHEY, CDR2 SVGEGT. This CDR3 is CASSYAVIGYRNSGNTIYF. As DNA, the CDR3 is TGTGCCAGCAGTTACGCCGTTATCGGGTATCGGAACTCTGGAAACACCATATATTTT.

The genes are TRBV5-4 and TRBJ2-3; a possible D gene is TRBD1 (5 bases). Germline V gene lookup returns CDR1 SGHNT and CDR2 YYREEE (reference sequence). The CDR3 has 15 residues. Trimming left V 0 bases short and J 3 bases short, with 11 bases between. The CDR3 sequence: CASSLDQGRTDTQYF. CDR3 DNA: TGTGCCAGCAGCTTGGATCAGGGTAGGACAGATACGCAGTATTTT.

The V gene is TRBV28, the J gene TRBJ2-7, with 8 nucleotides matching TRBD2. Germline V gene data show CDR1 as MDHEN and CDR2 as SYDVKM. This CDR3 has 18 amino acids. Trimming took 2 bases from V and 4 from J; bases not matched to a gene: 16. The CDR3 loop is CASSLRGGWRGDLYEQYV. The DNA of the CDR3 is TGTGCCAGCAGTTTAAGGGGGGGATGGCGGGGGGACCTATACGAGCAGTACGTC.

The chain carries TRBV27 and TRBJ2-5, with TRBD1 identical over 8 bases. CDR1 and CDR2 (germline): MNHEY, SMNVEV (reference sequence). J was trimmed by 2 bases and V by 3 bases; bases with no gene match: 2. The CDR3 totals 14 residues. The CDR3: CASSFRGRQETQYF. In DNA form, the CDR3 reads TGTGCCAGCAGTTTCAGGGGGCGGCAAGAGACCCAGTACTTC.

This clone came up once. This rearrangement joins TRBV6-4 to TRBJ2-2; D not resolved. Deletions cut 5 bases from V and 0 bases from J, with 10 bases between. The CDR3 sequence is 15 residues long. Germline V gives CDR1 MRHNA, CDR2 SNTAGT. CDR3 nucleotides: TGTGCCAGCAGTCCTTCCCCCGCGAACACCGGGGAGCTGTTTTTT. Encoded protein: CASSPSPANTGELFF.